This T cell receptor beta chain was recorded in a study of immune heterogeneity within non-small cell lung tumors. Study results and limitations: Recurrence of identical dominant CDR3 beta clonotypes was observed across intrapatient tumor sites, concomitant with site-unique high-frequency clones. Local clonality of T cells correlated moderately yet significantly with local tumor mutational burden (R about 0.32).

A first 10-cycle multiplex round used 32 V-gene and 13 J-gene primers on TCR beta CDR3. TCRdb analysed the multiplex PCR reads with MiXCR anew, one entry per CDR3 protein. This sample has 14,000 to 15,000 distinct CDR3 sequences, with 28% found just once. Germline V gene lookup returns CDR1 SGDLS and CDR2 YYNGEE. The CDR3 is made up of 13 amino acids. V was cut by 0 bases and J by 7 bases, with 10 bases left in between. Ten or more counts support this clonotype. The antigen is unknown. The starting template was genomic DNA from bulk tumor, around 620 ng per sample. Primary tumors were biopsied several times each, far apart, intraoperatively. Patients with untreated, newly diagnosed non-small cell lung cancer underwent curative surgery. Donors were newly diagnosed non-small cell lung cancer patients having surgery with curative intent.

The sequenced sample was lung tumor tissue. The V and J genes are TRBV9 and TRBJ1-1; the D gene is possibly TRBD1 (6 bases). This receptor was identified in a man in his forties with non-small cell lung cancer. The CDR3 bases are TGTGCCAGCAGCGTAGCAGGGGTTGGTGAAGCTTTCTTT. Encoded protein: CASSVAGVGEAFF.